The clone carrying this TCR beta chain was picked up a small number of times. Its specificity is unknown. This sample stems from a study of blood T cells in healthy people across ages. Study outcomes and limitations: Roughly linear declines in TCR beta diversity per million T cells occurred with age.

It was with a sample-barcoded 5' primer and a J-beta primer mix that a second PCR of about 6 to 11 cycles was run. TCRdb fed the 5' RACE reads into MiXCR, producing one record per CDR3 protein. This table holds 650,000 to 700,000 distinct CDR3 sequences, over 40% found once. CDR1 SGHVS and CDR2 FNYEAQ come from the germline V gene. There are 12 residues in the CDR3. Trimming cost V 4 bases and J 10 bases; bases outside gene matches: 2. The source is a woman aged 80 or older in good health. This chain joins TRBV7-6 and TRBJ2-2; 8 nucleotides align to TRBD1. Sequencing used blood. The CDR3 protein is CASSSTGVELFF. DNA for the CDR3: TGTGCCAGCAGCTCGACAGGGGTGGAGCTGTTTTTT.